This T cell receptor beta chain was retrieved from a study of Graves' ophthalmopathy and Graves' hyperthyroidism. With 5 bases clipped from V and 0 bases from J, the junction kept 5 bases outside the gene matches. This CDR3 has 15 amino acids. For repertoire sequencing, the TCR beta CDR3 regions were amplified from RNA transcripts. Investigators did first-round RT-PCR with HTBI primers, then second-round multiplex PCR. TCRdb independently ran MiXCR on the multiplex PCR reads; one entry per CDR3 protein. The data contain around 470,000 distinct CDR3 sequences, 13% to 15% of them seen just once; the ten biggest clones take up more than 8.5%. This clonotype was counted only a few times.

This chain connects TRBV12-3 or TRBV12-4 to TRBJ1-1; 8 positions agree with TRBD1. This clonotype was sampled from a woman in her twenties or thirties with Graves' ophthalmopathy. Sequences were obtained from blood. The CDR3 region has the DNA TGTGCCAGCAGTGCGGACAGGGTGGTGAACACTGAAGCTTTCTTT. Translating gives CASSADRVVNTEAFF.